The source of this T cell receptor beta chain is a study of post-analysis software for immune sequencing data. Study as a whole: Included among the disease courses, which were recorded for the cohort, were relapsing-remitting, secondary progressive and progressive-relapsing multiple sclerosis.

Prepared libraries of TCR beta cDNA carried unique molecular identifiers. About 500,000 cDNA molecules were obtained per 1 to 10 million input T cells. TCRdb reprocessed the PCR reads via MiXCR and lists one record per CDR3 protein. The sample holds around 200,000 distinct CDR3 sequences, 29% seen once. This clonotype has more than one count but fewer than ten. No antigen is known for it. Germline is not matched at one junction end, which may reflect a read error. General study points: About 5 TRBV segments, including TRBV5-6, TRBV5-1 and TRBV20-1, were more frequent in patients than controls. F-measure co-clustering was strong for batch-matched samples.

CDR3 size: 13 residues. The germline V gene has CDR1 SQVTM and CDR2 ANQGSEA. The chain carries TRBV29-1 and TRBJ2-3; D gene ambiguous. The sequence was obtained from a girl between 2 and 17 years old with multiple sclerosis. The sequenced sample consisted of blood. The CDR3 loop is CSVGLVGPDMQYF. CDR3 nucleotide sequence: TGCAGCGTTGGGTTGGTAGGACCAGATATGCAGTATTTT.